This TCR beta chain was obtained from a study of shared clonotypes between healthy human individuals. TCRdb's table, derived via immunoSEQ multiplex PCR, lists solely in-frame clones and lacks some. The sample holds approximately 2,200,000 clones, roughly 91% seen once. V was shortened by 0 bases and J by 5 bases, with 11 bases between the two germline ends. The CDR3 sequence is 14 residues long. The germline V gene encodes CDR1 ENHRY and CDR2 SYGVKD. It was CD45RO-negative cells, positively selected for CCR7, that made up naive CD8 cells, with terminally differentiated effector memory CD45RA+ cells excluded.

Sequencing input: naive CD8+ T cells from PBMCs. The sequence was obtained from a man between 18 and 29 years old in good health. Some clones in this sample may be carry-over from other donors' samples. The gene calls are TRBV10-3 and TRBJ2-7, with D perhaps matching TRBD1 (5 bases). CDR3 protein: CAISESGLLNEQYF. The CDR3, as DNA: TGTGCCATCAGTGAGTCGGGGCTTCTAAACGAGCAGTACTTC.